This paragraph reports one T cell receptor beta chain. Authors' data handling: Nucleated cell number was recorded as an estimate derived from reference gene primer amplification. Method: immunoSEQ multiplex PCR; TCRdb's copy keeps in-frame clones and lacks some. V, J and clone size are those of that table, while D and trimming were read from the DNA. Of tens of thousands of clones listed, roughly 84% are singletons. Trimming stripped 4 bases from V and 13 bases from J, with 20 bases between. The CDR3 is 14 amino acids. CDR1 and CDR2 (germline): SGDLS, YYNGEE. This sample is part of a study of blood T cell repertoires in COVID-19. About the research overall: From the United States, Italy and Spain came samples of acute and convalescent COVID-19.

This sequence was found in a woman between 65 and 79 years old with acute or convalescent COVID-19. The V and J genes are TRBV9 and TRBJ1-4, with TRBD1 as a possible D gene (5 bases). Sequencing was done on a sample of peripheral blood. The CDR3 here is CASSPGPGIGGLFF. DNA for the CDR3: TGTGCCAGCAGCCCGGGACCGGGAATCGGGGGACTGTTTTTT.